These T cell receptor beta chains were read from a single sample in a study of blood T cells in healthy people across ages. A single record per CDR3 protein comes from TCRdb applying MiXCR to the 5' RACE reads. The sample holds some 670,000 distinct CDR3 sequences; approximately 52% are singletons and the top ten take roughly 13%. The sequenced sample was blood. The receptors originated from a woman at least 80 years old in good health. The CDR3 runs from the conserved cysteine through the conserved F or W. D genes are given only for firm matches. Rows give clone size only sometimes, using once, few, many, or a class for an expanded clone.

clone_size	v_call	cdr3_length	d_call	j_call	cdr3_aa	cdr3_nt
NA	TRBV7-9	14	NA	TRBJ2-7	CVSSLSGQGYEQYF	TGTGTCAGCAGCTTATCAGGGCAGGGGTACGAGCAGTACTTC
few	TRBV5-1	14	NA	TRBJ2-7	CASSLVASNYEQYF	TGCGCCAGCAGCTTGGTAGCGTCGAACTACGAGCAGTACTTC
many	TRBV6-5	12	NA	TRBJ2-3	CASSEAPDTQYF	TGTGCCAGCTCCGAAGCCCCAGATACGCAGTATTTT
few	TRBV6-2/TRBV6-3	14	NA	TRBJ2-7	CASSRPGRIDEQYF	TGTGCCAGCAGTCGACCGGGACGGATAGACGAGCAGTACTTC
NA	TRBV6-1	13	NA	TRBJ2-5	CASSESMKGTQYF	TGTGCCAGCAGTGAGTCCATGAAGGGGACCCAGTACTTC
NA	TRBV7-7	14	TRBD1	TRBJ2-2	CASSFLQGTGELFF	TGTGCCAGCAGCTTCTTACAGGGGACCGGGGAGCTGTTTTTT
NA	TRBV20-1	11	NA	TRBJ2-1	CSVAVYNEQFF	TGCAGTGTAGCGGTCTACAATGAGCAGTTCTTC
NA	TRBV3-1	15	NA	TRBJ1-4	CASSQVLSTNEKLFF	TGTGCCAGCAGCCAAGTTTTGTCAACTAATGAAAAACTGTTTTTT
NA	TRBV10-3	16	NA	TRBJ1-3	CAISESPQPSGNTIYF	TGTGCCATCAGTGAGTCCCCTCAGCCCTCTGGAAACACCATATATTTT
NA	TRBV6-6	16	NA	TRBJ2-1	CASSYAEGQIYNEQFF	TGTGCCAGCAGTTACGCGGAGGGGCAGATCTACAATGAGCAGTTCTTC
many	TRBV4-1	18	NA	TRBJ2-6	CASSQDWGSVSGANVLTF	TGCGCCAGCAGCCAAGATTGGGGCAGCGTCTCTGGGGCCAACGTCCTGACTTTC
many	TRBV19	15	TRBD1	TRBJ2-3	CASSIGQGATDTQYF	TGTGCCAGTAGTATCGGACAGGGGGCGACAGATACGCAGTATTTT
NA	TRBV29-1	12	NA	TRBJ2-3	CSIRDNTDTQYF	TGCAGCATCCGGGACAACACAGATACGCAGTATTTT
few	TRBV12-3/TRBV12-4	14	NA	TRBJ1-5	CASSLGGENQPQHF	TGTGCCAGCAGCCTCGGAGGGGAGAATCAGCCCCAGCATTTT
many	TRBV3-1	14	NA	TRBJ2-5	CASSQDGREETQYF	TGTGCCAGCAGCCAAGATGGCAGAGAGGAGACCCAGTACTTC
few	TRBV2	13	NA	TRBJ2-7	CASSEFTAYEQYF	TGTGCCAGCAGTGAATTCACAGCCTACGAGCAGTACTTC
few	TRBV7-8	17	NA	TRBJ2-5	CASSPRRAAIFGGTQYF	TGTGCCAGCAGCCCTAGGCGGGCAGCTATATTCGGGGGGACCCAGTACTTC
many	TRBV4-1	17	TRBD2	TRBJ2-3	CASSQASPGLGTDTQYF	TGCGCCAGCAGCCAAGCTAGTCCGGGACTAGGGACAGATACGCAGTATTTT
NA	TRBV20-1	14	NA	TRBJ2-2	CSARVWGNVGELFF	TGCAGTGCTAGAGTGTGGGGGAATGTCGGGGAGCTGTTTTTT
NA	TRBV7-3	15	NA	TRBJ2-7	CASSLYGVGLYEQYF	TGTGCCAGCAGCTTATACGGGGTGGGACTCTACGAGCAGTACTTC
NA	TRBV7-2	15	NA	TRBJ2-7	CASSLVRAGTYEQYF	TGTGCCAGCAGCTTAGTACGAGCGGGTACCTACGAGCAGTACTTC
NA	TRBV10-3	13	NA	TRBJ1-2	CAISAGVEGGYTF	TGTGCCATCAGTGCGGGAGTGGAAGGAGGCTACACCTTC
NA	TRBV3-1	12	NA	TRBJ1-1	CASSQGLLGAFF	TGTGCCAGCAGCCAGGGGTTACTGGGAGCTTTCTTT
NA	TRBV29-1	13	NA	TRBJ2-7	CSVKQASVYEQYF	TGCAGCGTCAAACAGGCGTCTGTCTACGAGCAGTACTTC
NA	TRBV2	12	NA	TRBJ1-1	CATQEADFEAFF	TGTGCCACCCAGGAGGCCGACTTCGAAGCTTTCTTT
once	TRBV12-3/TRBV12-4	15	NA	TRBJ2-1	CASSRAVVSYNEQFF	TGTGCCAGCAGCCGTGCTGTCGTAAGTTACAATGAGCAGTTCTTC
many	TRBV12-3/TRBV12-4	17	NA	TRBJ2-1	CASSLRVLRDSYNEQFF	TGTGCCAGCAGTTTAAGGGTTCTCAGGGACTCCTACAATGAGCAGTTCTTC
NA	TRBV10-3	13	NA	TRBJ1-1	CAISDRTEKEAFF	TGTGCCATCAGTGATCGGACAGAAAAAGAAGCTTTCTTT
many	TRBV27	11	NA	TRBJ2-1	CASRSQLVQFF	TGTGCCAGCAGGAGCCAGCTCGTTCAGTTCTTC
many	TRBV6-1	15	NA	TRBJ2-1	CANGAPRGSYNEQFF	TGTGCCAACGGCGCTCCTAGGGGGAGCTACAATGAGCAGTTCTTC
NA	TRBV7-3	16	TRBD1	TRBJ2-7	CASSLTLAGGWYEQYF	TGTGCCAGCAGCTTAACTCTCGCAGGGGGTTGGTACGAGCAGTACTTC
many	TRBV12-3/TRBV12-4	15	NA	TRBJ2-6	CASSFYLSGANVLTF	TGTGCCAGCAGTTTTTACCTTAGTGGGGCCAACGTCCTGACTTTC
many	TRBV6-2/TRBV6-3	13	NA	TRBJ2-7	CASGTPNAYEQYF	TGTGCCAGCGGGACACCCAATGCTTACGAGCAGTACTTC
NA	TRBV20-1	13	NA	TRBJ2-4	CSAGDFGRNIQYF	TGCAGTGCTGGGGACTTCGGACGGAACATTCAGTACTTC
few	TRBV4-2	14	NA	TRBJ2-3	CASSQDRAADTQYF	TGTGCCAGCAGCCAAGACAGGGCTGCAGATACGCAGTATTTT
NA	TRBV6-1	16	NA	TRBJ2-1	CASSEGPQWAYNEQFF	TGTGCCAGCAGTGAAGGCCCGCAGTGGGCCTACAATGAGCAGTTCTTC
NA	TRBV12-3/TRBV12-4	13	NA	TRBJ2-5	CASSLDQRETQYF	TGTGCCAGCAGTCTGGACCAGAGGGAGACCCAGTACTTC
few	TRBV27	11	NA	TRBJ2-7	CASSFGQEQYF	TGTGCCAGCAGTTTCGGACAAGAGCAGTACTTC
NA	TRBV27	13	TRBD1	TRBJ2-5	CASSKTGVETQYF	TGTGCCAGCAGTAAGACAGGGGTGGAGACCCAGTACTTC
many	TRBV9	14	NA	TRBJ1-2	CASTRSGVAYGYTF	TGTGCCAGCACCCGCTCTGGGGTAGCCTATGGCTACACCTTC
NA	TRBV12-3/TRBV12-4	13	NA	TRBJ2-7	CASRPTGSHEQYF	TGTGCCAGCAGACCTACAGGGTCCCACGAGCAGTACTTC
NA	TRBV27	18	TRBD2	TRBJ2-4	CASSLMSSGGLAKNIQYF	TGTGCCAGCAGTTTGATGTCTAGCGGAGGACTAGCCAAAAACATTCAGTACTTC
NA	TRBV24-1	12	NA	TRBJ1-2	CATSDSATGYTF	TGTGCCACCAGTGATTCGGCAACGGGCTACACCTTC
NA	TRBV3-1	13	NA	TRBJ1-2	CASSRLPGAGYTF	TGTGCCAGCAGCCGCCTTCCGGGGGCAGGCTACACCTTC
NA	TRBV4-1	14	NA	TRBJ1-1	CASSQDPTAPEAFF	TGCGCCAGCAGCCAAGATCCCACCGCTCCTGAAGCTTTCTTT
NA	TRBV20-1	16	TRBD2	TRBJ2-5	CSARRLAGGDKETQYF	TGCAGTGCTAGAAGGCTAGCGGGAGGCGACAAAGAGACCCAGTACTTC
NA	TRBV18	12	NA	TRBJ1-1	CASSPGAPEAFF	TGTGCCAGCTCACCTGGGGCTCCGGAAGCTTTCTTT
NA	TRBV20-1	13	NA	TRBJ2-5	CSAPNPGTPKGYF	TGCAGTGCTCCTAACCCCGGGACCCCAAAGGGGTACTTC
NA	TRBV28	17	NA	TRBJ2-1	CASSLSFPLRGHNEQFF	TGTGCCAGCAGTTTGTCTTTCCCGCTCAGGGGACACAATGAGCAGTTCTTC
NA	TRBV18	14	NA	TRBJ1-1	CASSPVRMNTEAFF	TGTGCCAGCTCACCAGTGAGAATGAACACTGAAGCTTTCTTT
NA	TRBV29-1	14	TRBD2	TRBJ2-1	CSVPSGSGYNEQFF	TGCAGCGTTCCAAGCGGGAGTGGCTACAATGAGCAGTTCTTC
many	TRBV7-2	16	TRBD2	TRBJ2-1	CASSHSGRAGYNEQFF	TGTGCCAGCAGCCACTCGGGTAGAGCGGGATACAATGAGCAGTTCTTC
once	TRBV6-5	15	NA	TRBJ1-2	CASSYSPDSIYGYTF	TGTGCCAGCAGTTACTCGCCAGACAGCATCTATGGCTACACCTTC
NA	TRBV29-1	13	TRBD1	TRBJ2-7	CSVGLDRGYEQYF	TGCAGCGTTGGGCTGGACAGGGGGTACGAGCAGTACTTC
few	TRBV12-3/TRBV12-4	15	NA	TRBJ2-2	CASSSGLYNTGELFF	TGTGCCAGCAGTTCTGGACTATACAACACCGGGGAGCTGTTTTTT
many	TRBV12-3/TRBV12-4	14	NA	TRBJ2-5	CASSLSGTQETQYF	TGTGCCAGCAGTTTGAGCGGTACCCAAGAGACCCAGTACTTC
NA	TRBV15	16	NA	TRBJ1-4	CATSRESGRTNEKLFF	TGTGCCACCAGCAGAGAGTCTGGGAGGACTAATGAAAAACTGTTTTTT
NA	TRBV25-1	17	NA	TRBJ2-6	CASSGNPSSSGANVLTF	TGTGCCAGCAGTGGGAACCCGTCGAGCTCTGGGGCCAACGTCCTGACTTTC
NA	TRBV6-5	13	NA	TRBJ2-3	CASRGTVSDTQYF	TGTGCCAGCAGAGGGACGGTATCAGATACGCAGTATTTT
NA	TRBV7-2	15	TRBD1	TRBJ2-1	CASSQNRGAYNEQFF	TGTGCCAGCAGCCAAAACAGGGGTGCCTACAATGAGCAGTTCTTC